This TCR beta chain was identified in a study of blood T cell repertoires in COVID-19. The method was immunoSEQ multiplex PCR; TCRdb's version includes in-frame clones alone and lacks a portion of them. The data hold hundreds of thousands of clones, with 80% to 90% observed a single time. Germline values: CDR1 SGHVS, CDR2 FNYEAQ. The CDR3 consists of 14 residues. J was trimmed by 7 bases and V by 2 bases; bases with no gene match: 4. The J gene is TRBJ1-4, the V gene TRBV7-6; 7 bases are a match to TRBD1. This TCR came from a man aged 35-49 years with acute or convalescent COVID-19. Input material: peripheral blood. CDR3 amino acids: CASSLRQGVEKLFF. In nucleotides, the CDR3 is TGTGCCAGCAGCTTACGACAGGGAGTTGAAAAACTGTTTTTT.